These T cell receptor beta chains were read from a single sample in a study of T-cell memory formation after mild COVID-19. TCRdb re-analysed the 5' RACE reads in MiXCR, keeping a single row per CDR3 protein. In the table there are hundreds of thousands of distinct CDR3 sequences, 15% of which are singletons. The sequenced sample consisted of PBMCs or a T cell subset sorted from them (not recorded which). These receptors were collected from a man aged 18 to 29 who had mild COVID-19 (a few samples of this study predate the infection). Cell type and time point are not known. Both conserved end residues are trimmed from each CDR3. The D gene is left open where the match is weak.

j_call: TRBJ2-3
cdr3_length: 13
d_call: -
v_call: TRBV5-6
cdr3_aa: ASSNGLRGTDTQY

j_call: TRBJ2-5
cdr3_length: 9
d_call: -
v_call: TRBV15
cdr3_aa: ATQGQETQY

j_call: TRBJ2-7
cdr3_length: 6
d_call: -
v_call: TRBV12-3/TRBV12-4
cdr3_aa: ARSQQY

j_call: TRBJ2-1
cdr3_length: 11
d_call: -
v_call: TRBV7-9
cdr3_aa: ASSTRQYNEQF

j_call: TRBJ2-2
cdr3_length: 13
d_call: -
v_call: TRBV6-2/TRBV6-3
cdr3_aa: ASSSTWGFTGELF

j_call: TRBJ2-3
cdr3_length: 14
d_call: -
v_call: TRBV10-3
cdr3_aa: AISEAWQGRTDTQY

j_call: TRBJ1-2
cdr3_length: 11
d_call: -
v_call: TRBV12-3/TRBV12-4
cdr3_aa: ASSFGAGYGYT

j_call: TRBJ2-2
cdr3_length: 13
d_call: TRBD1
v_call: TRBV11-2
cdr3_aa: ASSQGQGGTGELF

j_call: TRBJ1-1
cdr3_length: 12
d_call: -
v_call: TRBV27
cdr3_aa: ASSFLLANTEAF

j_call: TRBJ2-5
cdr3_length: 11
d_call: -
v_call: TRBV27
cdr3_aa: ASRRLLRETQY

j_call: TRBJ2-1
cdr3_length: 13
d_call: -
v_call: TRBV27
cdr3_aa: ASSPLAPRDNEQF

j_call: TRBJ2-7
cdr3_length: 13
d_call: TRBD2
v_call: TRBV6-5
cdr3_aa: ASSRTLLAGSVKY

j_call: TRBJ2-3
cdr3_length: 14
d_call: -
v_call: TRBV5-1
cdr3_aa: ASSLAGVTYGVTQY

j_call: TRBJ1-4
cdr3_length: 12
d_call: TRBD1
v_call: TRBV7-3
cdr3_aa: ASSYGQGGEKLF

j_call: TRBJ1-1
cdr3_length: 13
d_call: TRBD1
v_call: TRBV5-5
cdr3_aa: ASSLLQGMNTEAF

j_call: TRBJ2-5
cdr3_length: 11
d_call: -
v_call: TRBV6-2/TRBV6-3
cdr3_aa: ASSRPLGETQY

j_call: TRBJ1-4
cdr3_length: 16
d_call: -
v_call: TRBV10-3
cdr3_aa: AISESGPGEIRREKLF

j_call: TRBJ1-5
cdr3_length: 15
d_call: -
v_call: TRBV10-2
cdr3_aa: ASSGRLGGYSNQPQH

j_call: TRBJ1-3
cdr3_length: 13
d_call: TRBD1
v_call: TRBV3-1
cdr3_aa: ASSQGQGTGNTIY

j_call: TRBJ1-5
cdr3_length: 14
d_call: -
v_call: TRBV10-3
cdr3_aa: AISEGQGPGNQPQH

j_call: TRBJ2-3
cdr3_length: 15
d_call: TRBD2
v_call: TRBV15
cdr3_aa: ATSRGVAGGLSDTQY

j_call: TRBJ2-7
cdr3_length: 13
d_call: -
v_call: TRBV4-1
cdr3_aa: ASSPRRDGSYEQY

j_call: TRBJ2-1
cdr3_length: 13
d_call: -
v_call: TRBV20-1
cdr3_aa: SARAGGDPYNEQF

j_call: TRBJ1-2
cdr3_length: 13
d_call: -
v_call: TRBV30
cdr3_aa: AWSSERIANYGYT

j_call: TRBJ2-5
cdr3_length: 15
d_call: TRBD2
v_call: TRBV6-5
cdr3_aa: ASRTWASGEGSETQY

j_call: TRBJ1-1
cdr3_length: 13
d_call: -
v_call: TRBV2
cdr3_aa: ASSNFGFANTEAF

j_call: TRBJ2-2
cdr3_length: 11
d_call: -
v_call: TRBV4-2
cdr3_aa: ASSPAWGGELF

j_call: TRBJ1-3
cdr3_length: 13
d_call: -
v_call: TRBV28
cdr3_aa: ASSRGGAAGNTIY

j_call: TRBJ1-5
cdr3_length: 12
d_call: -
v_call: TRBV12-3/TRBV12-4
cdr3_aa: ASSFQGGNQPQH

j_call: TRBJ2-1
cdr3_length: 12
d_call: TRBD1
v_call: TRBV27
cdr3_aa: ASSPGQADNEQF

j_call: TRBJ2-1
cdr3_length: 12
d_call: TRBD2
v_call: TRBV20-1
cdr3_aa: SANAAGGYNEQF

j_call: TRBJ2-7
cdr3_length: 13
d_call: -
v_call: TRBV5-1
cdr3_aa: ASSFRQGSNYEQY

j_call: TRBJ1-1
cdr3_length: 14
d_call: TRBD1
v_call: TRBV19
cdr3_aa: ASSIGGGFFVAEAF

j_call: TRBJ1-5
cdr3_length: 11
d_call: -
v_call: TRBV27
cdr3_aa: ASCMGSNQPQH

j_call: TRBJ2-3
cdr3_length: 11
d_call: -
v_call: TRBV5-4
cdr3_aa: ASSRPGTDTQY

j_call: TRBJ2-3
cdr3_length: 13
d_call: -
v_call: TRBV7-2
cdr3_aa: ASSFVGAGTDTQY

j_call: TRBJ1-6
cdr3_length: 11
d_call: -
v_call: TRBV5-1
cdr3_aa: ASSLLRLSPLH

j_call: TRBJ2-5
cdr3_length: 12
d_call: -
v_call: TRBV11-2
cdr3_aa: ASSLEAHGETQY

j_call: TRBJ2-5
cdr3_length: 13
d_call: TRBD2
v_call: TRBV5-5
cdr3_aa: ASSPAAGLWETQY

j_call: TRBJ2-5
cdr3_length: 13
d_call: -
v_call: TRBV7-2
cdr3_aa: ASSSVGGSQETQY

j_call: TRBJ2-1
cdr3_length: 11
d_call: -
v_call: TRBV18
cdr3_aa: ASSPTGAHEQF

j_call: TRBJ1-6
cdr3_length: 13
d_call: -
v_call: TRBV24-1
cdr3_aa: ATSDLRTGNSPLH

j_call: TRBJ2-2
cdr3_length: 14
d_call: -
v_call: TRBV7-2
cdr3_aa: ASSLRAAGPLRELF

j_call: TRBJ1-6
cdr3_length: 13
d_call: TRBD1
v_call: TRBV12-3/TRBV12-4
cdr3_aa: ASSSGDRLFSPLH

j_call: TRBJ2-2
cdr3_length: 12
d_call: TRBD2
v_call: TRBV6-5
cdr3_aa: ASNLAGAAGELF

j_call: TRBJ1-1
cdr3_length: 12
d_call: -
v_call: TRBV4-3
cdr3_aa: ASSRTRGSTEAF

j_call: TRBJ2-5
cdr3_length: 15
d_call: -
v_call: TRBV28
cdr3_aa: ASSTSSSGGDRETQY

j_call: TRBJ2-1
cdr3_length: 10
d_call: TRBD2
v_call: TRBV5-1
cdr3_aa: ASSIAGDEQF

j_call: TRBJ1-6
cdr3_length: 13
d_call: -
v_call: TRBV27
cdr3_aa: ASSLLGVNYSPLH

j_call: TRBJ2-5
cdr3_length: 14
d_call: -
v_call: TRBV7-9
cdr3_aa: ASSQLPQGIGETQY

j_call: TRBJ2-7
cdr3_length: 14
d_call: TRBD2
v_call: TRBV9
cdr3_aa: ASSVASSGTSYEQY

j_call: TRBJ1-2
cdr3_length: 10
d_call: TRBD1
v_call: TRBV29-1
cdr3_aa: SASRGLSGYT

j_call: TRBJ2-2
cdr3_length: 11
d_call: -
v_call: TRBV4-3
cdr3_aa: ASSVMGSGELF

j_call: TRBJ2-7
cdr3_length: 12
d_call: -
v_call: TRBV11-2
cdr3_aa: ASSVGSLIYEQY